The 3 T cell receptor beta chains below all came from one sample that was sequenced in a study of blood T cell repertoires in COVID-19. The repertoire was sequenced with immunoSEQ multiplex PCR; TCRdb's copy has only in-frame clones and lacks some. The top ten clones hold about 6.2% of a sample with roughly 66,000 clones, less than 85% of them seen once. Sequencing was performed on peripheral blood. Every receptor here comes from a man in his sixties with acute or convalescent COVID-19.

In its sample, this clone was seen a few times. The rearrangement joins TRBV30 to TRBJ1-2; D gene uncertain. V was trimmed by 6 bases and J by 1 base, leaving 6 bases between them. Germline CDR1 is GTSNPN and CDR2 is SVGIG (reference sequence). The CDR3 sequence is 11 residues long. The CDR3 bases are TGTGCCTGCCCCTTTAACTATGGCTACACCTTC. This encodes CACPFNYGYTF.

This clone has only a few counts. The chain joins TRBV5-1 to TRBJ2-7, with a tentative D call TRBD1 (5 bases). Trimming left V 3 bases short and J 3 bases short, with 13 bases between. The CDR3 covers 14 residues. Germline V gene lookup returns CDR1 SGHRS and CDR2 YFSETQ. The CDR3 DNA follows: TGCGCCAGCAGCTCAGGGCTTTGGGACTACGAGCAGTACTTC. Amino acid sequence: CASSSGLWDYEQYF. The whole variable domain, remainder taken from reference TRBV5-1 and TRBJ2-7, is KAGVTQTPRYLIKTRGQQVTLSCSPISGHRSVSWYQQTPGQGLQFLFEYFSETQRNKGNFPGRFSGRQFSNSRSEMNVSTLELGDSALYLCASSSGLWDYEQYFGPGTRLTVT.

CDR3 bases: TGTGCCAGCAGCGTAGCCCCGGGCCAGGGGACCGGGGAGCTGTTTTTT. This sequence encodes CASSVAPGQGTGELFF. The chain uses TRBV9 and TRBJ2-2, with D maybe TRBD1 (6 bases). V gave up 0 bases and J gave up 5 bases, with 14 bases separating them. CDR3 length equals 16 residues. Per the germline V gene, CDR1 is SGDLS and CDR2 is YYNGEE.